These 17 T cell receptor beta chains originate from one sample sequenced in a study of CD4 T cells in relation to SARS-CoV-2 and coronaviruses. CD4+ T cells from unexposed donors were obtained before the COVID-19 pandemic (2011-2018). Isolation of CD4+ T cells took place after 10 days in culture. These receptors are not linked to any known antigen. Sequenced by immunoSEQ multiplex PCR; TCRdb stores in-frame clones only, minus some. The sample has approximately 25,000 clones, about 73% seen once. Sequencing input: CD4+ T cells from PBMCs, cultured in vitro. These receptor sequences come from a human donor in good health.

This chain uses TRBV3-1 (or the pseudogene TRBV3-2) with TRBJ1-2; D perhaps matches TRBD1 (6 bases). Germline V lookup: CDR1 LGHDT, CDR2 YNNKEL (reference sequence). CDR3 length: 14 amino acids. Trimming pared 2 bases from V and 2 bases from J, leaving 9 bases between. The CDR3 DNA follows: TGTGCCAGCAGCCAATACAGGGTGAACTATGGCTACACCTTC. This gives the protein CASSQYRVNYGYTF.

The V call is TRBV6-5, the J call TRBJ2-7; possible D gene TRBD2, 6 bases. The CDR3 runs to 11 residues. Trimming removed 5 bases at V and 5 bases at J, with 7 bases between. The V gene's germline CDR1 is MNHEY and CDR2 SVGAGI. CDR3 sequence reads: CASSRGNEQYF. DNA of the CDR3: TGTGCCAGCAGTCGGGGGAACGAGCAGTACTTC.

V usage is TRBV19 and J usage is TRBJ1-3; a weak D match, TRBD1 (6 bases). V lost 5 bases and J 8 bases, leaving 13 bases between the germline ends. The CDR3 is made up of 13 amino acids. The germline V gene encodes CDR1 LNHDA and CDR2 SQIVND (reference sequence). The CDR3 DNA reads TGTGCCAGTAGTGGGGGCAGGGGATACACCATATATTTT. Residues: CASSGGRGYTIYF.

The chain links TRBV30 to TRBJ1-1, with TRBD1 as a possible D gene (6 bases). The CDR3 is made up of 17 amino acids. The V and J ends lost 0 bases and 3 bases respectively, with 20 bases between them. Germline V lookup: CDR1 GTSNPN, CDR2 SVGIG (reference sequence). CDR3 in DNA: TGTGCCTGGAGTGTACAGAGGTTTAGGGGGGGAGACACTGAAGCTTTCTTT. This encodes CAWSVQRFRGGDTEAFF.

The CDR3 here is CASSSLTRAGTNEKLFF. In DNA, the CDR3 is TGTGCCAGCTCATCACTTACACGGGCAGGGACTAATGAAAAACTGTTTTTT. This chain joins TRBV18 and TRBJ1-4, with a weak D call TRBD1 (5 bases). V lost 5 bases and J 2 bases, leaving 18 bases between the germline ends. From germline, CDR1 is KGHSH and CDR2 LQKENI. The CDR3 length is 17 residues.

CDR3 bases: TGCGCCAGCAGCGCTACCGCAGGGAATGAGCAGTTCTTC. It translates to CASSATAGNEQFF. The chain combines TRBV5-1 with TRBJ2-1; tentative D call: TRBD1 (5 bases). This CDR3 has 13 residues. CDR1 is SGHRS and CDR2 is YFSETQ in the germline V gene. Trimming shortened V by 4 bases and J by 7 bases, and 12 bases separated the two germline ends.

This clone was seen only a few times. This chain joins TRBV24-1 and TRBJ2-1; no clear D. CDR1 is KGHDR and CDR2 is SFDVKD in the germline V gene. This CDR3 spans 16 amino acids. V was pared by 5 bases and J by 5 bases, with 18 bases between. CDR3 DNA sequence: TGTGCCACCAGTGTTCCAGACAACGGCCTTGACAATGAGCAGTTCTTC. Translation: CATSVPDNGLDNEQFF.

J is TRBJ2-3 and V is TRBV5-1; maybe TRBD1 (6 bases). CDR3 size: 16 residues. Germline assignment: CDR1 SGHRS and CDR2 YFSETQ. Trimming left V 1 base short and J 2 bases short, with 14 bases between. Here the CDR3 reads CASSLFQVGATDTQYF. The CDR3 DNA sequence: TGCGCCAGCAGCTTGTTCCAGGTGGGGGCCACAGATACGCAGTATTTT.

This chain joins TRBV5-1 and TRBJ1-1, with 8 bases identical to TRBD1. There are 15 residues in the CDR3. V gave up 3 bases and J gave up 1 base; unmatched junction bases: 5. Per germline, CDR1 SGHRS and CDR2 YFSETQ. This CDR3 is CASSSWDRTNTEAFF. The CDR3 DNA follows: TGCGCCAGCAGCTCCTGGGACAGGACGAACACTGAAGCTTTCTTT.

This clone was seen a handful of times. This rearrangement joins TRBV2 to TRBJ2-7, with a possible D match to TRBD1 (6 bases). The V and J ends lost 4 bases and 4 bases respectively, with 14 bases between them. In germline, CDR1 is SNHLY, CDR2 FYNNEI. There are 14 residues in the CDR3. CDR3 sequence reads: CASSVQGKSYEQYF. The CDR3 nucleotides read TGTGCCAGCAGTGTACAGGGAAAGTCTTACGAGCAGTACTTC.

V usage is TRBV18 and J usage is TRBJ2-5; D is ambiguous. The CDR3 is 12 residues long. Trimming took 0 bases from V and 7 from J, leaving 6 bases between them. Germline V CDR1 and CDR2: KGHSH, LQKENI. The CDR3, as DNA: TGTGCCAGCTCACCACCGGAAGGGACCCAGTACTTC. Protein product: CASSPPEGTQYF.

This rearrangement joins TRBV7-9 to TRBJ1-3; D may be TRBD1 (5 bases). In germline, CDR1 is SEHNR, CDR2 FQNEAQ (reference sequence). Trimming took 7 bases from V and 4 from J, leaving 11 bases between them. The CDR3 is 13 residues long. DNA for the CDR3: TGTGCCAGCAAGCAGGGAAGCGGAAACACCATATATTTT. Protein: CASKQGSGNTIYF.

This sequence joins TRBV28 and TRBJ1-5; 7 positions match TRBD1. Losses at the gene ends were 4 bases for V and 5 bases for J; bases not matched to a gene: 11. The CDR3 totals 16 residues. Per germline, CDR1 MDHEN and CDR2 SYDVKM. The CDR3 DNA is TGTGCCAGCAGTTCCACCGAGGGGGCACGAGATCAGCCCCAGCATTTT. Amino acid sequence: CASSSTEGARDQPQHF.

The chain is built from TRBV29-1 and TRBJ2-7; maybe TRBD2 (6 bases). Per the germline V gene, CDR1 is SQVTM and CDR2 is ANQGSEA. The CDR3 sequence is 13 residues long. Trimming removed 4 bases at V and 2 bases at J, with 12 bases between. CDR3 loop: CSVVVSGPYEQYF. CDR3 in DNA: TGCAGCGTTGTGGTTAGCGGCCCCTACGAGCAGTACTTC.

The V call is TRBV10-1, the J call TRBJ2-3; D possibly corresponds to TRBD2 (7 bases). The CDR3 runs 14 residues. The germline V and J ends were trimmed by 3 bases and 2 bases, with 9 bases remaining between them. The germline CDR1 and CDR2 sequences are WNHNN and SYGVQD (reference sequence). Here the CDR3 reads CASSDGGATDTQYF. The CDR3 coding sequence is TGCGCCAGCAGTGATGGGGGGGCCACAGATACGCAGTATTTT.

The CDR3 region has the DNA TGCGCCAGCAGCTTGAGCCAGGGCTCCTACAATGAGCAGTTCTTC. This encodes CASSLSQGSYNEQFF. The rearrangement links TRBV5-1 to TRBJ2-1; D perhaps matches TRBD1 (5 bases). Germline loops: CDR1 SGHRS, CDR2 YFSETQ. Trimming removed 1 base from V and 0 bases from J, with 8 bases in between. The CDR3 is 15 amino acids.

This clone is categorized as large. The gene calls are TRBV9 and TRBJ1-5; 8 bases are a match to TRBD1. The V segment lost 4 bases and the J segment 4 bases; nucleotides outside the gene matches: 7. The CDR3 length is 15 residues. The germline gives CDR1 SGDLS, CDR2 YYNGEE. The CDR3 region is CASSPGQAPNQPQHF. Written as DNA, the CDR3 is TGTGCCAGCAGCCCGGGACAGGCACCGAATCAGCCCCAGCATTTT.